A selection of T cell receptor beta chains follows, all from one sample in a study of T-cell reconstitution after alpha-beta-depleted transplantation in children. One entry per CDR3 protein results from TCRdb running MiXCR on the PCR reads. The sample includes about 78,000 distinct CDR3 sequences, over 12% of them seen just once. Material: PBMCs, mostly from graft donor cells, obtained 180 days after TCRalphabeta/CD19-depleted stem cell transplant. All receptors derive from a male patient between 2 and 10 years old who had a stem cell transplant for acute lymphoblastic leukemia, so the T cells may come from the graft donor. The CDR3 runs from the conserved cysteine through the conserved F or W. The D gene is left open where the match is weak. Where a row states a size, it is once, few, many or the class of an expanded clone; other rows omit it.

v_call,j_call,d_call,cdr3_length,clone_size,cdr3_nt,cdr3_aa
TRBV7-8,TRBJ1-5,.,17,.,TGTCCCAGCAGCTCCCCTCCTGGGGATCGGGGCCATCAGCCCCAGCATTTT,CPSSSPPGDRGHQPQHF
TRBV9,TRBJ1-2,.,14,.,TGTGCCAGCAGCGTAGATGGGGGTTTCTATGGCTACACCTTC,CASSVDGGFYGYTF
TRBV19,TRBJ1-5,.,17,.,TGTGCCAGTAATAGGGGAGGACAGCTTTATAGCAATCAGCCCCAGCATTTT,CASNRGGQLYSNQPQHF
TRBV6-5,TRBJ2-5,TRBD2,19,.,TGTGCCAGCAGTTACTCCCCGAGACTAGCGGGGGGAATCCAAGAGACCCAGTACTTC,CASSYSPRLAGGIQETQYF
TRBV3-1,TRBJ2-2,TRBD2,14,.,TGTGCCAGCAGCCCCCCAGCGGGGGGCCGGGAGCTGTTTTTT,CASSPPAGGRELFF
TRBV7-2,TRBJ2-7,.,13,few,TGTGCCAGCAGCTCAAAGTTCTCCCACGAGCAGTACTTC,CASSSKFSHEQYF
TRBV3-1,TRBJ2-5,.,13,few,TGTGCCAGCAGCCAATGGGGAAAAGAGACCCAGTACTTC,CASSQWGKETQYF
TRBV18,TRBJ2-1,.,14,.,TGTGCCAGCTCACCACCGAGAGTGGGCCATACTCAGTTCTTC,CASSPPRVGHTQFF
TRBV20-1,TRBJ2-7,.,11,once,TGCAGTGCTGACCGTGGGTACAAGCAGTACTTC,CSADRGYKQYF
TRBV6-5,TRBJ2-2,.,12,few,TGTGCCAGCAGGTTGGGAACCGGGGAGCTGTTTTTT,CASRLGTGELFF
TRBV10-3,TRBJ1-2,TRBD1,14,few,TGTGCCATCAGTGGGGACAGGGACCTTGATGGCTACACCTTC,CAISGDRDLDGYTF
TRBV5-1,TRBJ2-1,TRBD2,15,few,TGCGCCAGCGGAGCGGGACCCGGGTCATACAATGAGCAGTTCTTC,CASGAGPGSYNEQFF
TRBV18,TRBJ2-2,TRBD2,15,once,TGTGCCAGCTCCGGACTAGATCAGGGCACCGGGGAGCTGTTTTTT,CASSGLDQGTGELFF
TRBV10-3,TRBJ1-2,TRBD1,18,many,TGTGCCATCAGGATCAACCGGGACAGGGGAACTCCCCTCTATGGCTACACCTTC,CAIRINRDRGTPLYGYTF
TRBV20-1,TRBJ2-4,TRBD2,15,.,TGCAGTGCGAGGAGCGGGAGTGTGGCCAAAAACATTCAGTACTTC,CSARSGSVAKNIQYF
TRBV6-5,TRBJ2-6,TRBD1,18,.,TGTGCCAGCAGTTCTAGGGACAGGGTTTTCTCTGGGGCCAACGTCCTGACTTTC,CASSSRDRVFSGANVLTF
TRBV20-1,TRBJ2-7,.,14,.,TGCAGTGCTAGAGGGACGGATAGCTCCTACGAGCAGTACTTC,CSARGTDSSYEQYF
TRBV20-1,TRBJ2-7,.,14,few,TGCAGTGCCCTGAGTGGAGGGGGGGCCTACGAGCAGTACTTC,CSALSGGGAYEQYF
TRBV5-1,TRBJ1-2,.,14,many,TGCGCCAGCAGCTTGGGGGGCACCCTCTATGGCTACACCTTC,CASSLGGTLYGYTF
TRBV12-3/TRBV12-4,TRBJ2-1,TRBD2,15,few,TGTGCCAGCAGTTTAGCGGCGGGAGGGGACAATGAGCAGTTCTTC,CASSLAAGGDNEQFF
TRBV12-3/TRBV12-4,TRBJ1-2,.,12,.,TGTGCCAGCAGGCAGGGGAACTATGGCTACACCTTC,CASRQGNYGYTF
TRBV20-1,TRBJ1-3,.,13,few,TGCAGTGCTCGTAGGGTGGCTGGAAACACCATATATTTT,CSARRVAGNTIYF
TRBV12-3/TRBV12-4,TRBJ2-2,TRBD1,15,few,TGTGCCAGCAGTTTCAGGGGGCTAGGCACCGGGGAGCTGTTTTTT,CASSFRGLGTGELFF
TRBV29-1,TRBJ2-6,TRBD2,16,few,TGCAGCGTTCAAGGGGAGGGGCACTCTGGGGCCAACGTCCTGACTTTC,CSVQGEGHSGANVLTF
TRBV6-5,TRBJ1-2,.,12,many,TGTGCCAGCCTGGATCGCGCCTATGGCTACACCTTC,CASLDRAYGYTF
TRBV5-5,TRBJ2-2,.,15,few,TGTGCCAGCAATCCTGTCACAGGGAGCACCGGGGAGCTGTTTTTT,CASNPVTGSTGELFF
TRBV24-1,TRBJ1-3,.,17,.,TGTGCCACCAGTGACTCTGACAGGTCCGTCGCGGGAAACACCATATATTTT,CATSDSDRSVAGNTIYF
TRBV30,TRBJ1-2,.,15,.,TGTGCCTGGAGTGGAAGGGCCCGCGCTCTCTATGGCTACACCTTC,CAWSGRARALYGYTF
TRBV5-1,TRBJ2-1,.,13,few,TGCGCCAGCAGACGATCGACTCCTAATGAGCAGTTCTTC,CASRRSTPNEQFF
TRBV6-1,TRBJ2-3,TRBD2,16,.,TGTGCCAGCAGTGAAAGGCCGGGACTAGTGGCAGATACGCAGTATTTT,CASSERPGLVADTQYF
TRBV5-1,TRBJ2-1,TRBD2,15,few,TGCGCCAGCAGCTACCAGGGACTAGGGGTGAATGAGCAGTTCTTC,CASSYQGLGVNEQFF
TRBV7-2,TRBJ1-2,TRBD1,13,.,TGTGCCAGCAGACGAGGACAGGGCTATGGCTACACCTTC,CASRRGQGYGYTF
TRBV12-5,TRBJ2-1,TRBD2,17,.,TGTGCTAGTGGTTTGGTACGACTAGCGGGCTACTACAATGAGCAGTTCTTC,CASGLVRLAGYYNEQFF
TRBV3-1,TRBJ2-7,.,17,.,TGTGCCACCTGCCAAGCGATGGCGGGAAACTCCCTCTACGAGCAGTACTTC,CATCQAMAGNSLYEQYF
TRBV20-1,TRBJ1-3,.,13,.,TGCAGTGCTAGAGAAGGGGCTGGAAACACCATATATTTT,CSAREGAGNTIYF
TRBV19,TRBJ2-4,.,14,few,TGTGCCAGTAGTATAAGGGGGGGACAGGACATTCAGTACTTC,CASSIRGGQDIQYF
TRBV6-2/TRBV6-3,TRBJ2-7,.,12,many,TGTGCCAGCAGTTATTCTGAGCCCGAGCAGTACTTC,CASSYSEPEQYF
TRBV28,TRBJ1-5,.,15,few,TGTGCCAGCAGTTTTATAGGGAGGAGCAATCAGCCCCAGCATTTT,CASSFIGRSNQPQHF
TRBV7-2,TRBJ2-5,.,15,.,TGTGCCAGCAGCTTAGGGGGGCGGTTCACAGAGACCCAGTACTTC,CASSLGGRFTETQYF
TRBV7-9,TRBJ1-6,.,15,few,TGTGCCAGCAGCTTAGAGGGCAGGGGAATCTCACCCCTCCACTTT,CASSLEGRGISPLHF
TRBV20-1,TRBJ2-4,.,17,few,TGCAGTGCTAGAGGAACAGCGTTTCATCTAGCCAAAAACATTCAGTACTTC,CSARGTAFHLAKNIQYF
TRBV29-1,TRBJ2-5,.,14,many,TGCAGCGTTGAAGCCCAGGTTAGCCGCGAGACCCAGTACTTC,CSVEAQVSRETQYF
TRBV18,TRBJ2-1,TRBD1,16,.,TGTGCCAGCTCACCCGGGACAGGGGGCCTCTACAATGAGCAGTTCTTC,CASSPGTGGLYNEQFF
TRBV5-1,TRBJ2-5,TRBD1,15,.,TGCGCCAGCAGCAGGCCGGGACAGGGTGCGGAGACCCAGTACTTC,CASSRPGQGAETQYF
TRBV19,TRBJ2-2,.,11,.,TGTGCCAGTAGTATCACAGGGGAGCTGTTTTTT,CASSITGELFF
TRBV3-1,TRBJ2-5,TRBD1,16,.,TGTGCCAGCAGCCAGGGGACAGGGGCCGTAAAAGAGACCCAGTACTTC,CASSQGTGAVKETQYF
TRBV20-1,TRBJ1-6,.,13,many,TGCACCAGCCTAGGGACTGGGAATTCACCCCTCCACTTT,CTSLGTGNSPLHF
TRBV12-3/TRBV12-4,TRBJ2-3,.,16,.,TGTGCCAGCAGTCCCTCTATTCTTCTGGGCACAGATACGCAGTATTTT,CASSPSILLGTDTQYF
TRBV29-1,TRBJ1-5,TRBD1,14,few,TGCAGCGTTGGAGACAGGGGATCCAATCAGCCCCAGCATTTT,CSVGDRGSNQPQHF
TRBV28,TRBJ1-5,TRBD1,16,few,TGTGCCAGCAGTTTAGGCTGGGACAGGCTTAATCAGCCCCAGCATTTT,CASSLGWDRLNQPQHF
TRBV5-6,TRBJ1-2,.,10,few,TGTGCCAGCAGCATGGGTGGCTACACCTTC,CASSMGGYTF
TRBV12-3/TRBV12-4,TRBJ2-5,TRBD2,17,few,TGTGCCAGCAGTTTAGCGCGGGCTAGCGGGAGCTCTGAGACCCAGTACTTC,CASSLARASGSSETQYF
TRBV24-1,TRBJ2-7,TRBD1,18,many,TGTGCCACCAGTGATTCTACGCAGGGGGCGCGAGGTTTGTACGAGCAGTACTTC,CATSDSTQGARGLYEQYF
TRBV4-3,TRBJ1-1,.,14,.,TGCGCCAGCAGCAAAGGGGGGGGCCTGACTGAAGCTTTCTTT,CASSKGGGLTEAFF
TRBV10-3,TRBJ2-7,TRBD1,16,few,TGTGCCATCAGTAACGAGGGACAGGGCCTCTCCTACGAGCAGTACTTC,CAISNEGQGLSYEQYF
TRBV13,TRBJ2-7,.,15,once,TGTGCCAGCAGCTTACGGGGTGGTGAAACCTACGAGCAGTACTTC,CASSLRGGETYEQYF
TRBV9,TRBJ1-6,.,13,few,TGTGCCAGCAGCGTCGATTTAAATTCACCCCTCCACTTT,CASSVDLNSPLHF
TRBV2,TRBJ2-1,.,13,few,TGTGCCAGCAGACTTAACGTCGGGAATGAGCAGTTCTTC,CASRLNVGNEQFF